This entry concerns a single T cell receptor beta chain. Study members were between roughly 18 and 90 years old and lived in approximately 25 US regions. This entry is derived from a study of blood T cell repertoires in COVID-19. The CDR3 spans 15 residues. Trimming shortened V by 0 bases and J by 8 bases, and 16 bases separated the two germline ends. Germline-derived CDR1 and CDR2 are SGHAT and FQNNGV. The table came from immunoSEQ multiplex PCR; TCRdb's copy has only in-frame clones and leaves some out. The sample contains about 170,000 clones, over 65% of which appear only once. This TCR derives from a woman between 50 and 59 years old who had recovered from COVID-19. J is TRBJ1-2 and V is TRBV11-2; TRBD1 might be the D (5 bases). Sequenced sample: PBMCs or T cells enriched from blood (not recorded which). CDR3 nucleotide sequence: TGTGCCAGCAGCTTAGATCCAGCGACAGCGAAGGGCTACACCTTC. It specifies CASSLDPATAKGYTF. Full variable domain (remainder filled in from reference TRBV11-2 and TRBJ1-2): EAGVAQSPRYKIIEKRQSVAFWCNPISGHATLYWYQQILGQGPKLLIQFQNNGVVDDSQLPKDRFSAERLKGVDSTLKIQPAKLEDSAVYLCASSLDPATAKGYTFGSGTRLTVV.